The 24 T cell receptor beta chains below all came from one sample that was sequenced in a study of shared clonotypes between healthy human individuals. CD45RO-negative CD8 cells positively selected for CCR7 made up the naive population, which excluded terminally differentiated effector memory CD45RA+ cells. Measured with immunoSEQ multiplex PCR; TCRdb has only the in-frame clones, and not every one. The sample lists over 2,000,000 clones, around 95% occurring once. The material sequenced was naive CD8+ T cells from PBMCs. The receptors here all came from a man aged 18 to 29 in good health. Some clones in this sample may be carry-over from other donors' samples.

The chain combines TRBV11-2 with TRBJ1-1; D perhaps matches TRBD1 (5 bases). CDR1 SGHAT and CDR2 FQNNGV come from the germline V gene. V was clipped by 5 bases and J by 4 bases, with 14 bases between them. This CDR3 has 14 amino acids. CDR3 sequence: CASSLGGEGTEAFF. In nucleotides, the CDR3 is TGTGCCAGCAGCCTGGGGGGTGAGGGCACTGAAGCTTTCTTT. Complete variable domain (other parts from reference TRBV11-2 and TRBJ1-1): EAGVAQSPRYKIIEKRQSVAFWCNPISGHATLYWYQQILGQGPKLLIQFQNNGVVDDSQLPKDRFSAERLKGVDSTLKIQPAKLEDSAVYLCASSLGGEGTEAFFGQGTRLTVV.

This chain uses TRBV9 with TRBJ1-2; a possible D gene is TRBD1 (5 bases). Trimming took off 3 bases at V and 6 bases at J, with 12 bases between the two ends. The CDR3 totals 13 residues. Germline assignment: CDR1 SGDLS and CDR2 YYNGEE. The CDR3 region has the DNA TGTGCCAGCAGCGCGGCGAGCAGGGATGGCTACACCTTC. Its translation: CASSAASRDGYTF.

The chain carries TRBV5-1 and TRBJ1-1; D may be TRBD1 (5 bases). CDR3 size: 17 residues. V was cut by 2 bases and J by 1 base, with 18 bases left in between. The V gene's germline CDR1 is SGHRS and CDR2 YFSETQ. CDR3 amino acids: CASSFGRFQGTNTEAFF. The DNA for the CDR3 is TGCGCCAGCAGCTTCGGTCGGTTCCAGGGCACGAACACTGAAGCTTTCTTT. The whole variable domain, filled in from reference TRBV5-1 and TRBJ1-1, reads KAGVTQTPRYLIKTRGQQVTLSCSPISGHRSVSWYQQTPGQGLQFLFEYFSETQRNKGNFPGRFSGRQFSNSRSEMNVSTLELGDSALYLCASSFGRFQGTNTEAFFGQGTRLTVV.

The chain uses TRBV28 and TRBJ2-3, with TRBD2 identical over 14 bases. There are 17 residues in the CDR3. Trimming took 3 bases from V and 2 from J; bases not matched to a gene: 4. Germline CDR1 reads MDHEN; CDR2 reads SYDVKM. The CDR3 sequence is CASSFPTSGRVTDTQYF. The CDR3 DNA reads TGTGCCAGCAGTTTCCCGACTAGCGGGAGGGTCACAGATACGCAGTATTTT.

This clone came up a few times. J is TRBJ2-7 and V is TRBV7-3; D possibly corresponds to TRBD2 (6 bases). With 8 bases removed from V and 2 bases from J, the gap between germline ends came to 10 bases. The germline gives CDR1 SGHTA, CDR2 FQGTGA. The CDR3 spans 12 residues. As DNA, the CDR3 is TGTGCCAGCCTGGGCGGGACCTACGAGCAGTACTTC. Encoded protein: CASLGGTYEQYF.

The CDR3 sequence is CASSQNTGGNTEAFF. The CDR3 nucleotides are TGCGCCAGCAGCCAAAATACAGGGGGCAACACTGAAGCTTTCTTT. V usage is TRBV4-1 and J usage is TRBJ1-1; 9 nucleotides line up with TRBD1. Germline values: CDR1 MGHRA, CDR2 YSYEKL. The J segment lost 2 bases and the V segment lost 2 bases, leaving 3 bases of the junction unmatched. This CDR3 spans 15 amino acids.

The V call is TRBV4-1, the J call TRBJ2-1, with 8 positions matching TRBD2. The CDR3 runs 18 residues. After removal of 4 bases from V and 7 bases from J, the junction contained 18 bases not matched to a gene. Germline values: CDR1 MGHRA, CDR2 YSYEKL. The CDR3 is CASSLWAGGAGRGNEQFF. For the CDR3, the DNA is TGCGCCAGCAGCCTTTGGGCGGGGGGAGCGGGAAGAGGGAATGAGCAGTTCTTC.

This clone came up a few times. The chain links TRBV30 to TRBJ1-1; D gene uncertain. The CDR3 is 15 amino acids. Germline-derived CDR1 and CDR2 are GTSNPN and SVGIG (reference sequence). V dropped 2 bases and J dropped 1 base, with 14 bases sitting between them. This CDR3 reads CAWSTTEEGNTEAFF. As DNA, the CDR3 is TGTGCCTGGAGTACAACCGAGGAGGGGAACACTGAAGCTTTCTTT.

Points on this clone: Other DNA sequences from this sample encode an identical CDR3 as well. The V call is TRBV19, the J call TRBJ2-7; TRBD2 matches at 9 bases. The CDR3 has 15 residues. Germline CDR1 and CDR2: LNHDA and SQIVND (reference sequence). Losses at the gene ends were 3 bases for V and 4 bases for J; bases not matched to a gene: 7. The CDR3 DNA sequence: TGTGCCAGTAGTATTTGGCGGGAGGGCCCGTACGAGCAGTACTTC. Translation: CASSIWREGPYEQYF.

The chain carries TRBV11-2 and TRBJ2-7, with 10 bases lining up with TRBD1. This CDR3 has 16 residues. The ends lost 5 bases at V and 2 bases at J; junction bases unmatched: 9. Germline V lookup: CDR1 SGHAT, CDR2 FQNNGV. The CDR3 here is CASSPRTGGKTYEQYF. CDR3 sequence (DNA): TGTGCCAGCAGCCCGAGGACAGGGGGGAAGACCTACGAGCAGTACTTC.

The chain uses TRBV28 and TRBJ2-5; weak D call: TRBD2 (7 bases). The CDR3 loop spans 14 amino acids. Trimming cost V 2 bases and J 2 bases, with 9 bases left between them. The germline CDR1 and CDR2 sequences are MDHEN and SYDVKM. CDR3 sequence: CASSLRGGQETQYF. In DNA form, the CDR3 reads TGTGCCAGCAGTTTAAGGGGGGGGCAAGAGACCCAGTACTTC.

V is TRBV2 and J is TRBJ2-3; 9 bases fit TRBD1. Germline assignment: CDR1 SNHLY and CDR2 FYNNEI. This CDR3 contains 17 residues. Losses at the gene ends were 5 bases for V and 0 bases for J; bases not matched to a gene: 9. Written as DNA, the CDR3 is TGTGCCAGCAGTCCCAGGACAGGGGCGACTAGCACAGATACGCAGTATTTT. Encoded protein: CASSPRTGATSTDTQYF.

The V gene is TRBV9, the J gene TRBJ2-5; possible D gene TRBD1, 5 bases. The CDR3 loop spans 16 amino acids. V lost 0 bases, J lost 1 base, and 13 bases lay in between. The V gene's germline CDR1 is SGDLS and CDR2 YYNGEE. The CDR3 DNA is TGTGCCAGCAGCGTAGTATCAAGGGGTTCCCAAGAGACCCAGTACTTC. Residues: CASSVVSRGSQETQYF.

The rearrangement uses TRBV19 and TRBJ1-2; 7 nucleotides agree with TRBD1. V dropped 4 bases and J dropped 6; count of bases not matched to a gene: 8. Germline V CDR1 and CDR2: LNHDA, SQIVND (reference sequence). This CDR3 has 14 amino acids. The CDR3 bases are TGTGCCAGTAGTACAAGACAGGGACGAAATGGCTACACCTTC. Residues: CASSTRQGRNGYTF.

The V gene is TRBV7-9, the J gene TRBJ2-5; D remains ambiguous. Trimming removed 5 bases at V and 3 bases at J, with 13 bases between. The CDR3 runs to 14 residues. Germline lookup yields CDR1 SEHNR and CDR2 FQNEAQ (reference sequence). The CDR3 DNA is TGTGCCAGCAGCCCCATTGGCGGAGAAGAGACCCAGTACTTC. This translates into CASSPIGGEETQYF.

The V call is TRBV4-3, the J call TRBJ2-1, with D unclear. Germline CDR1 is LGHNA and CDR2 is YSLEER. The CDR3 extends over 15 amino acids. Trimming removed 2 bases at V and 7 bases at J, with 15 bases between. The CDR3 region is CASSQSPGARNEQFF. CDR3 DNA: TGCGCCAGCAGCCAAAGCCCCGGTGCTAGGAATGAGCAGTTCTTC.

The CDR3, as DNA: TGTGCCACTTCCGATCGGGTCGCCTCCAACTCTGGGGCCAACGTCCTGACTTTC. As protein: CATSDRVASNSGANVLTF. The chain uses TRBV27 and TRBJ2-6; D gene uncertain. V was cut by 10 bases and J by 0 bases, with 22 bases left in between. The germline CDR1 and CDR2 sequences are MNHEY and SMNVEV (reference sequence). This CDR3 contains 18 residues.

J is TRBJ2-1 and V is TRBV9; 10 nucleotides match TRBD2. The germline CDR1 and CDR2 sequences are SGDLS and YYNGEE. CDR3 size: 17 residues. V lost 0 bases and J lost 2; bases outside the gene matches: 5. CDR3 in amino acids: CASSVGRGTSAYNEQFF. The CDR3 nucleotides read TGTGCCAGCAGCGTAGGGCGGGGGACTAGCGCCTACAATGAGCAGTTCTTC.

This rearrangement joins TRBV7-9 to TRBJ2-7; D might be TRBD1 (6 bases). Germline V gene data show CDR1 as SEHNR and CDR2 as FQNEAQ (reference sequence). Trimming shortened V by 5 bases and J by 0 bases, and 11 bases separated the two germline ends. CDR3 length: 14 amino acids. The CDR3 loop is CASSAQDSSYEQYF. The CDR3 DNA sequence: TGTGCCAGCAGCGCCCAGGACAGCTCCTACGAGCAGTACTTC.

The chain links TRBV6-6 to TRBJ2-3, with 7 nucleotides matching TRBD2. This CDR3 region has 16 residues. With V trimmed by 0 bases and J by 1 base, 4 bases remained unmatched. CDR1 is MNHNY, CDR2 SVGAGI, per germline (reference sequence). For the CDR3, the DNA is TGTGCCAGCAGTTACTCGGCGGGAGCAGGCACAGATACGCAGTATTTT. This sequence encodes CASSYSAGAGTDTQYF.

The gene calls are TRBV7-8 and TRBJ2-7; TRBD1 agrees at 9 bases. V shed 0 bases and J 5 bases; nucleotides not matched to a gene: 5. Germline lookup yields CDR1 SGHVS and CDR2 FQNEAQ. There are 15 residues in the CDR3. In DNA form, the CDR3 reads TGTGCCAGCAGCTTAGCAAGGGACAGGGTCCACGAGCAGTACTTC. It encodes CASSLARDRVHEQYF. The full variable domain, its missing parts supplied by reference TRBV7-8 and TRBJ2-7, is GAGVSQSPRYKVAKRGQDVALRCDPISGHVSLFWYQQALGQGPEFLTYFQNEAQLDKSGLPSDRFFAERPEGSVSTLKIQRTQQEDSAVYLCASSLARDRVHEQYFGPGTRLTVT.

The CDR3 loop is CASSGRTGGDTEAFF. CDR3 in DNA: TGTGCCAGCAGCGGCAGGACAGGCGGGGACACTGAAGCTTTCTTT. The J gene is TRBJ1-1, the V gene TRBV11-2, with 7 bases matching TRBD1. CDR3 size: 15 residues. Per germline, CDR1 SGHAT and CDR2 FQNNGV. The V segment lost 5 bases and the J segment 3 bases; nucleotides outside the gene matches: 9.

The chain links TRBV18 to TRBJ2-4; no reliable D call. The CDR3 has 15 residues. Germline V CDR1 and CDR2: KGHSH, LQKENI. Deletions cut 5 bases from V and 3 bases from J, with 14 bases between. Here the CDR3 reads CASSELKGSKNIQYF. The CDR3 DNA reads as TGTGCCAGCTCAGAACTAAAGGGCAGCAAAAACATTCAGTACTTC.

The chain is built from TRBV14 and TRBJ1-2; D may be TRBD1 (5 bases). Germline CDR1 reads SGHDN; CDR2 reads FVKESK. Trimming took 0 bases from V and 4 from J, leaving 15 bases between them. The CDR3 loop spans 16 amino acids. The CDR3 is CASSQDPGGSIYGYTF. In DNA form, the CDR3 reads TGTGCCAGCAGCCAAGATCCTGGGGGTTCGATCTATGGCTACACCTTC.